One TCR beta chain is described in this entry. Its antigen remains unknown. The data belong to a study of siplizumab effects on memory and regulatory T cells. Whole-study results and caveats: A minor share of alloreactive clones matched unstimulated subsets.

Per sample, the assay covered 10^5 or so TCR templates. Some clones are missing from TCRdb's copy, which holds only in-frame ones; the method was immunoSEQ multiplex PCR. Among some 120,000 clones listed, 93% were seen once. Per germline, CDR1 SQVTM and CDR2 ANQGSEA. V shed 4 bases, J shed 4 bases, and the junction held 3 bases outside the gene matches. The CDR3 contains 13 residues. The genes are TRBV29-1 and TRBJ1-2; 10 positions agree with TRBD1. The source material was non-Treg CD4+ T cells sorted from blood. This clonotype was obtained from a human donor in good health. CDR3 sequence: CSVGQGAGYGYTF. The CDR3 DNA reads TGCAGCGTTGGACAGGGGGCCGGCTATGGCTACACCTTC. Supplemented by reference TRBV29-1 and TRBJ1-2, the full variable domain reads SAVISQKPSRDICQRGTSLTIQCQVDSQVTMMFWYRQQPGQSLTLIATANQGSEATYESGFVIDKFPISRPNLTFSTLTVSNMSPEDSSIYLCSVGQGAGYGYTFGSGTRLTVV.